These 4 T cell receptor beta chains were all obtained from the same sample, sequenced in a study of STAT3 mutations in large granular lymphocyte leukemia. Study-wide results and limits: At least one immunodominant TCR beta clonotype appeared in every T-cell large granular lymphocyte leukemia patient.

Their antigens are not known. Sequenced by immunoSEQ multiplex PCR; TCRdb stores in-frame clones only, minus some. In the table there are about 42,000 clones, about three quarters of which are singletons. The sequenced material came from PBMCs. All receptors derive from a human donor with T large granular lymphocyte leukemia. Some clones in this sample may be carry-over from other donors' samples.

On this clone: At one end, the junction sequence differs from germline, possibly due to a read error. The CDR3 nucleotides are TGTGCCAGCAGCGAAGTTGGGGGAGGCACAGATACGCAGTATTTT. Amino acid sequence: CASSEVGGGTDTQYF. The chain recombines TRBV6-1 with TRBJ2-3, with D perhaps given as TRBD1 or TRBD2 (5 bases each). The germline CDR1 and CDR2 sequences are MNHNS and SASEGT. CDR3 size: 15 residues.

V and J are TRBV30 and TRBJ2-5; 9 positions agree with TRBD2. CDR1 is GTSNPN and CDR2 is SVGIG in the germline V gene (reference sequence). V shed 0 bases and J 5 bases; nucleotides not matched to a gene: 7. CDR3 length equals 15 residues. CDR3 sequence (DNA): TGTGCCTGGAGTGTCGGCGGGGGGGCCCGGGAGACCCAGTACTTC. Residues: CAWSVGGGARETQYF.

This chain uses TRBV5-1 with TRBJ2-3; D unresolved. The CDR3 consists of 16 residues. With 5 bases removed from V and 2 bases from J, the gap between germline ends came to 18 bases. Germline CDR1 and CDR2: SGHRS and YFSETQ. DNA for the CDR3: TGCGCCAGCAGTCAAACTGCCCACTCTTACACAGATACGCAGTATTTT. Amino acids: CASSQTAHSYTDTQYF.

V gene TRBV5-1 combines with J gene TRBJ2-2; D gene uncertain. The V and J ends lost 4 bases and 5 bases respectively, with 12 bases between them. Germline-derived CDR1 and CDR2 are SGHRS and YFSETQ. This CDR3 has 14 residues. CDR3 in amino acids: CASSPEGGTGELFF. CDR3 DNA sequence: TGCGCCAGCAGCCCGGAAGGTGGAACCGGGGAGCTGTTTTTT.